Sequencing of this T cell receptor (beta chain) was carried out in a study of chemoradiotherapy in HPV16-positive cancers. Study-level background: A couple of HPV16-positive patients' cells yielded candidate HPV-specific clones and common motifs. Findings and limits, study-wide: Non-HPV-specific T cells did not expand in tumors during treatment, whereas candidate HPV-specific clones and E7-related motifs did. Functional assays defining HPV-specific T cells used only two HPV16-positive patients.

Here immunoSEQ multiplex PCR was the method, and the copy in TCRdb shows in-frame clones only, minus some. The sample records over 6,000 clones, about 88% being singletons. As concerns this clone: Its matching antigen is unknown.

Samples were taken several times over chemoradiotherapy. The CDR3 covers 12 residues. The germline gives CDR1 SNHLY, CDR2 FYNNEI. Trimming shortened V by 2 bases and J by 7 bases, and 8 bases separated the two germline ends. Material: tumor tissue, obtained from a patient who underwent chemoradiotherapy. The TCR was taken from a human donor with HPV-associated anogenital cancer. The chain employs TRBV2 and TRBJ1-2, with D unclear. Written as DNA, the CDR3 is TGTGCCAGCAGTGAAAACGAGCTTGGCTACACCTTC. Protein product: CASSENELGYTF.